A single T cell receptor (beta chain) is shown here with its context. Its antigen is unknown. For TCR, cDNA came from 5'RACE template switching, which added a universal primer site and UMIs. Using its own MiXCR run on the 5' RACE reads, TCRdb lists one record per CDR3 protein. Seen here are roughly 240,000 distinct CDR3 sequences, approximately 6.7% observed once, and the top ten hold more than 0.85%. The CDR3 has 13 residues. V gave up 0 bases and J gave up 6 bases, with 6 bases separating them. The V gene's germline CDR1 is SGDLS and CDR2 YYNGEE. The sample is drawn from a study of T cells after yellow fever vaccination. Regarding the study as a whole: A large majority of primary-vaccination clones showed up again after the booster (approximately 96% CD4, 88% CD8). FACS-sorted repertoires could contain abundant clonotypes contaminating from the bulk population. The secondary T-cell response peaked on day 5, not day 15, but was weaker.

The chain recombines TRBV9 with TRBJ2-2; D not resolved. The source was CD4+ T cells sorted from PBMCs, collected on the day of the yellow fever booster vaccination. The sequence was obtained from a man aged 25-45 years who received the YFV17D yellow fever vaccine. DNA of the CDR3: TGTGCCAGCAGCGTAGTAGGGTCCGGGGAGCTGTTTTTT. This sequence encodes CASSVVGSGELFF.